This TCR beta chain was identified in a study of CD8+ T cells in alopecia areata. V was shortened by 3 bases and J by 5 bases, with 8 bases between the two germline ends. The CDR3 length is 12 residues. Germline CDR1 is SGHNT and CDR2 is YYREEE (reference sequence). Treatment indicated: oral pan-JAK inhibitor, 5-10 mg twice daily. Reverse transcribed after extraction, RNA yielded cDNA as the sequencing template. The method was immunoSEQ multiplex PCR; TCRdb's version includes in-frame clones alone and lacks a portion of them. The sample lists around 170,000 clones; around 49% were seen once. Sequencing used CD8+ T cells sorted from blood, obtained around week 54, from a patient treated with tofacitinib. V usage is TRBV5-4 and J usage is TRBJ2-5, with a possible D match to TRBD1 (6 bases). The sequence was collected from a human donor with alopecia areata. For the CDR3, the DNA is TGTGCCAGCAGCTCAGGGGACGAGACCCAGTACTTC. Translated, it gives CASSSGDETQYF.